This T cell receptor beta chain was captured by sequencing in a study of blood T cell repertoires in COVID-19. On the study more broadly: Samples taken during acute and convalescent COVID-19 were collected in the United States, Italy and Spain.

Sequencing was performed with immunoSEQ multiplex PCR; in TCRdb, only in-frame clones are kept and a portion is missing. The repertoire has some 130,000 clones, 83% of them found once; the top ten carry under 20%. The participants were between about 18 and 89 years old and came from under 25 US areas. V was clipped by 5 bases and J by 1 base, with 17 bases between them. CDR3 size: 16 residues. Germline V gene lookup returns CDR1 SGHVS and CDR2 FNYEAQ. Sequencing input: PBMCs or T cells enriched from blood (not recorded which). The chain couples TRBV7-6 to TRBJ1-1; D is possibly TRBD1 (6 bases). The sequence derives from a man aged 25 to 40 who had recovered from COVID-19. CDR3 amino acids: CASSPFGQTGNTEAFF. The DNA of the CDR3 is TGTGCCAGCAGCCCGTTCGGGCAGACAGGGAACACTGAAGCTTTCTTT.